This entry describes one T cell receptor (beta chain). Its antigen is not known. The data stem from a study of T cell responses to AZD1222 COVID-19 vaccine. General study points: Seropositive at baseline were only a handful of AZD1222 recipients.

Germline V CDR1 and CDR2: SGHRS, YFSETQ. The V and J ends lost 0 bases and 1 base respectively, with 5 bases between them. CDR3 size: 13 residues. Method: immunoSEQ multiplex PCR; TCRdb's copy keeps in-frame clones and lacks some. The sample yields fewer than 150,000 clones, approximately 89% seen once. The material was peripheral blood, obtained on day 0 of AZD1222 vaccination. This chain joins TRBV5-1 and TRBJ2-7; D gene ambiguous. The sequence came from an adult in good health. CDR3 protein: CASSLAVSYEQYF. CDR3 nucleotide sequence: TGCGCCAGCAGCTTGGCGGTATCCTACGAGCAGTACTTC.